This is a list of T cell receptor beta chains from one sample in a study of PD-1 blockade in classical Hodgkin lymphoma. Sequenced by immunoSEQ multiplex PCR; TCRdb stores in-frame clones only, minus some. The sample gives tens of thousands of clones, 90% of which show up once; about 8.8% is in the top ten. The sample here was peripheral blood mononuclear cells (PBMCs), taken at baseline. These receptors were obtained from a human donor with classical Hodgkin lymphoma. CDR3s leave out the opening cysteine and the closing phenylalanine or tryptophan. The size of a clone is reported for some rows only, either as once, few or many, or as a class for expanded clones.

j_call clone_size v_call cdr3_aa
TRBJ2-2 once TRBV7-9 ASSLAETRNTGELF
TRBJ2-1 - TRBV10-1 ASSESETFRNGSYNEQF
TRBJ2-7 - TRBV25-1 ATQSDYEQY
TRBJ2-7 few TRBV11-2 ASSLNRDSLYEQY
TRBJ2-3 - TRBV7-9 ASSLGGSRTDTQY
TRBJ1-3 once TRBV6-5 ASRAGYGRGNTIY
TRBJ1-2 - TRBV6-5 ASSYSKGGNYGYT
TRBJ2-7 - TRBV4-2 ASSQDLSNPTYEQY
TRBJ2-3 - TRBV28 ASSLSQGFSTQY
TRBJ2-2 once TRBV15 ATSRASGRFTGELF
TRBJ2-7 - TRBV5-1 ASRLGQRANEQY